The 21 T cell receptor beta chains below were found in one sample sequenced in a study of blood T cell repertoires in COVID-19. Sequenced by immunoSEQ multiplex PCR; TCRdb stores in-frame clones only, minus some. The table includes 400,000 to 550,000 clones, nearly 90% detected once. Sequencing was performed on PBMCs or T cells enriched from blood (not recorded which). These receptors were obtained from a young woman with acute COVID-19.

The V gene is TRBV5-1, the J gene TRBJ2-3, with 9 bases identical to TRBD2. V dropped 6 bases and J dropped 4; count of bases not matched to a gene: 6. The germline V gene has CDR1 SGHRS and CDR2 YFSETQ. The CDR3 has 14 residues. The CDR3 bases are TGCGCCAGCAAGGAGGCGGGAGGGGCAGATACGCAGTATTTT. It specifies CASKEAGGADTQYF. Filled out from reference TRBV5-1 and TRBJ2-3, the complete variable domain reads KAGVTQTPRYLIKTRGQQVTLSCSPISGHRSVSWYQQTPGQGLQFLFEYFSETQRNKGNFPGRFSGRQFSNSRSEMNVSTLELGDSALYLCASKEAGGADTQYFGPGTRLTVL.

The chain has TRBV9 and TRBJ2-7, with 11 bases identical to TRBD2. Germline-derived CDR1 and CDR2 are SGDLS and YYNGEE. The length of the CDR3 is 17 residues. V was clipped by 3 bases and J by 4 bases; unmatched bases: 12. The CDR3, as DNA: TGTGCCAGCAGCGGGGGAAGAGAGACTAGCGGGGAGTACGAGCAGTACTTC. This sequence encodes CASSGGRETSGEYEQYF.

V gene TRBV6-2 or TRBV6-3 combines with J gene TRBJ2-7, with 11 bases fitting TRBD1. Trimming removed 2 bases from V and 2 bases from J; junction bases left unmatched: 2. Germline CDR1 reads MNHEY; CDR2 reads SVGEGT. This CDR3 region has 15 residues. CDR3 protein: CASSYLDRGPYEQYF. The CDR3 DNA reads as TGTGCCAGCAGTTACCTGGACAGGGGGCCCTACGAGCAGTACTTC.

This chain joins TRBV13 and TRBJ2-1, with 12 positions matching TRBD2. The trim removed 5 bases at V and 8 bases at J, leaving 10 bases unmatched. Germline CDR1 reads PRHDT; CDR2 reads FYEKMQ (reference sequence). The CDR3 spans 16 residues. The CDR3 DNA sequence: TGTGCCAGCAGCACCTGGACTAGCGGGGATAGGGATGAGCAGTTCTTC. Protein: CASSTWTSGDRDEQFF.

This chain links TRBV19 with TRBJ1-2, with 9 bases that match TRBD1. Trimming cost V 1 base and J 4 bases; bases outside gene matches: 4. The germline V gene has CDR1 LNHDA and CDR2 SQIVND (reference sequence). CDR3 length equals 15 residues. The chain's CDR3 is CASSIVGQGTYGYTF. In DNA, the CDR3 is TGTGCCAGTAGTATAGTTGGACAGGGGACCTATGGCTACACCTTC.

This clone turned up a few times. The chain couples TRBV28 to TRBJ1-6; tentative D call: TRBD1 (5 bases). Germline CDR1 reads MDHEN; CDR2 reads SYDVKM. The CDR3 consists of 15 residues. V gave up 3 bases and J gave up 5 bases, with 11 bases separating them. The CDR3 region is CASSFSQGHNSPLHF. CDR3 DNA: TGTGCCAGCAGTTTCTCCCAGGGTCATAATTCACCCCTCCACTTT. The full variable domain, in which reference TRBV28 and TRBJ1-6 provide the parts outside the CDR3, is DVKVTQSSRYLVKRTGEKVFLECVQDMDHENMFWYRQDPGLGLRLIYFSYDVKMKEKGDIPEGYSVSREKKERFSLILESASTNQTSMYLCASSFSQGHNSPLHFGNGTRLTVT.

The V gene is TRBV2, the J gene TRBJ1-4; D unresolved. The germline V gene encodes CDR1 SNHLY and CDR2 FYNNEI. This CDR3 is built from 13 residues. The V and J ends lost 7 bases and 3 bases respectively, with 9 bases between them. CDR3 region: CASNTNPNEKLFF. The CDR3 DNA sequence: TGTGCCAGCAACACGAACCCTAATGAAAAACTGTTTTTT.

The chain joins TRBV5-1 to TRBJ2-7, with D possibly TRBD2 on 6 matching bases. Per germline, CDR1 SGHRS and CDR2 YFSETQ. This CDR3 is 14 amino acids long. V lost 0 bases and J lost 4, with 11 bases in between. Written as DNA, the CDR3 is TGCGCCAGCAGCTTGGAAGGCCGGGAGTACGAGCAGTACTTC. Translation: CASSLEGREYEQYF.

The V and J genes are TRBV18 and TRBJ1-2; TRBD1 matches 9 bases. V trimming: 1 base; J trimming: 8 bases; junction bases outside the gene matches: 5. Germline V gene data show CDR1 as KGHSH and CDR2 as LQKENI. CDR3 size: 14 residues. CDR3 bases: TGTGCCAGCTCACCACAGAGGACAGGGGAAGGCTACACCTTC. This codes for CASSPQRTGEGYTF.

The chain recombines TRBV5-6 with TRBJ1-4, with D perhaps matching TRBD1 (5 bases). V lost 1 base to trimming and J lost 8 bases, with 18 bases between them. From germline, CDR1 is SGHDT and CDR2 YYEEEE. This CDR3 comprises 16 residues. In DNA form, the CDR3 reads TGTGCCAGCAGCTTGTCGGGGCGCAGGGAGGACGAAAAACTGTTTTTT. This translates into CASSLSGRREDEKLFF. The full variable domain, with the rest looked up from reference TRBV5-6 and TRBJ1-4, is DAGVTQSPTHLIKTRGQQVTLRCSPKSGHDTVSWYQQALGQGPQFIFQYYEEEERQRGNFPDRFSGHQFPNYSSELNVNALLLGDSALYLCASSLSGRREDEKLFFGSGTQLSVL.

The chain employs TRBV15 and TRBJ1-2, with TRBD1 identical over 9 bases. Looked up from germline, CDR1 is LNHNV and CDR2 is YYDKDF (reference sequence). The CDR3 spans 18 residues. The junction had 8 bases not matched to a gene; V was cut back by 0 bases and J by 0 bases. The CDR3 sequence is CATSREYGQGFTNYGYTF. CDR3 sequence (DNA): TGTGCCACCAGCAGAGAATACGGACAGGGGTTCACTAACTATGGCTACACCTTC.

CDR3 coding DNA: TGTGCCAGCAGTCAAATCCGAAGGACTAGCGGGGGTTACAATGAGCAGTTCTTC. Amino acids: CASSQIRRTSGGYNEQFF. V and J are TRBV11-2 and TRBJ2-1, with 13 bases fitting TRBD2. The CDR3 is 18 residues long. Germline V gives CDR1 SGHAT, CDR2 FQNNGV. V lost 6 bases to trimming and J lost 4 bases; unmatched junction nucleotides: 12.

The V gene is TRBV24-1, the J gene TRBJ2-5; 9 positions match TRBD1. There are 17 residues in the CDR3. V gave up 2 bases and J gave up 1 base; unmatched junction bases: 7. CDR1 and CDR2 (germline): KGHDR, SFDVKD. The CDR3 sequence: CATSDWGQGRTQETQYF. The CDR3 nucleotides read TGTGCCACCAGTGATTGGGGACAGGGTAGGACCCAAGAGACCCAGTACTTC.

The CDR3 sequence: CASSSGTGFVYEQYF. The CDR3 nucleotides are TGTGCCAGCAGTTCCGGGACAGGGTTCGTCTACGAGCAGTACTTC. The V gene is TRBV7-9, the J gene TRBJ2-7; the match to TRBD1 covers 9 bases. V dropped 6 bases and J dropped 3; count of bases not matched to a gene: 9. CDR3 length: 15 residues. Germline V gene lookup returns CDR1 SEHNR and CDR2 FQNEAQ (reference sequence). The variable domain in full, with the rest retrieved from reference TRBV7-9 and TRBJ2-7, is DTGVSQNPRHKITKRGQNVTFRCDPISEHNRLYWYRQTLGQGPEFLTYFQNEAQLEKSRLLSDRFSAERPKGSFSTLEIQRTEQGDSAMYLCASSSGTGFVYEQYFGPGTRLTVT.

This chain links TRBV9 with TRBJ1-2; perhaps TRBD1 as D (6 bases). Germline loops: CDR1 SGDLS, CDR2 YYNGEE. The CDR3 consists of 14 residues. V shed 4 bases and J shed 1 base, with 11 bases lying between them. This chain's CDR3 is CASSYTDSNYGYTF. The CDR3 bases are TGTGCCAGCAGCTACACGGACAGTAACTATGGCTACACCTTC.

The chain uses TRBV5-1 and TRBJ1-2, with D tentatively TRBD1 (6 bases). Germline V CDR1 and CDR2: SGHRS, YFSETQ. Between the trimmed V and J ends, which lost 3 bases and 13 bases, there was a span of 25 bases. The length of the CDR3 is 15 residues. The CDR3 DNA follows: TGCGCCAGCAGCTACATCACAGGGCCCCTTGAGGCCTGCACCTTC. Translated: CASSYITGPLEACTF.

CDR3 amino acids: CASTARRFSEAFF. The CDR3 DNA follows: TGTGCCAGCACCGCGAGGAGATTCTCTGAAGCTTTCTTT. This chain links TRBV28 with TRBJ1-1; D gene ambiguous. The germline CDR1 and CDR2 sequences are MDHEN and SYDVKM. V was pared by 7 bases and J by 6 bases, with 15 bases between. The CDR3 sequence is 13 residues long.

This chain links TRBV19 with TRBJ1-1; 7 bases agree with TRBD1. The germline V gene encodes CDR1 LNHDA and CDR2 SQIVND (reference sequence). The junction had 10 bases not matched to a gene; V was cut back by 3 bases and J by 3 bases. The CDR3 extends over 16 amino acids. The chain's CDR3 is CASSIILQGRHTEAFF. In nucleotides, the CDR3 is TGTGCCAGTAGTATCATCCTACAGGGGCGTCACACTGAAGCTTTCTTT. The full variable domain, rest sourced from reference TRBV19 and TRBJ1-1, is DGGITQSPKYLFRKEGQNVTLSCEQNLNHDAMYWYRQDPGQGLRLIYYSQIVNDFQKGDIAEGYSVSREKKESFPLTVTSAQKNPTAFYLCASSIILQGRHTEAFFGQGTRLTVV.

The CDR3 DNA follows: TGCGCCAGCAGCCAAGACAGGCAGTGGGAGCAGTACTTC. This sequence encodes CASSQDRQWEQYF. The V and J genes are TRBV4-3 and TRBJ2-7; no reliable D call. V was shortened by 0 bases and J by 7 bases, with 10 bases between the two germline ends. This CDR3 contains 13 residues. Germline values: CDR1 LGHNA, CDR2 YSLEER.

V gene TRBV6-5 combines with J gene TRBJ2-3; maybe TRBD2 (5 bases). Trimming pared 5 bases from V and 3 bases from J, leaving 12 bases between. Germline lookup yields CDR1 MNHEY and CDR2 SVGAGI. This CDR3 comprises 14 residues. The CDR3 protein is CASSNRRQTDTQYF. The CDR3, as DNA: TGTGCCAGCAGTAACCGGAGGCAGACAGATACGCAGTATTTT.

This sequence joins TRBV19 and TRBJ2-7; 7 bases match TRBD1. J lost 5 bases, V lost 6 bases, and 10 bases had no gene match. The CDR3 runs to 14 residues. Germline CDR1 is LNHDA and CDR2 is SQIVND (reference sequence). The DNA for the CDR3 is TGTGCCAGTAGCCTAACGGACAGGCTCCACGAGCAGTACTTC. As protein: CASSLTDRLHEQYF.